What follows are 31 T cell receptor beta chains derived from one specimen sequenced in a study of identifying expanded T cells in peripheral blood. This table comes from immunoSEQ multiplex PCR, and its TCRdb copy is limited to in-frame clones, with some not included. This table has 75,000 to 100,000 clones, around nine tenths appearing once. The source material was blood. The receptor source for this set is a person between 18 and 69 years old in good health.

This clone has only one observation. This chain links TRBV4-3 with TRBJ1-1; 7 nucleotides match TRBD1. Trimming removed 3 bases from V and 4 bases from J; junction bases left unmatched: 5. Germline values: CDR1 LGHNA, CDR2 YSLEER. The CDR3 is made up of 14 amino acids. The DNA of the CDR3 is TGCGCCAGCAGCCAGATGACAGGGAGCACTGAAGCTTTCTTT. Translated: CASSQMTGSTEAFF.

The V call is TRBV19, the J call TRBJ2-2, with a possible D match to TRBD2 (5 bases). The V gene lost 3 bases and the J gene lost 2 bases, with 10 bases spanning the gap. CDR1 and CDR2 from the germline V gene are LNHDA and SQIVND (reference sequence). The CDR3 has 15 residues. The CDR3 DNA follows: TGTGCCAGTAGTATCCTGGCGGGCAACACCGGGGAGCTGTTTTTT. This sequence encodes CASSILAGNTGELFF.

This chain uses TRBV2 with TRBJ2-7, with a tentative D call TRBD2 (6 bases). Germline CDR1 reads SNHLY; CDR2 reads FYNNEI. This CDR3 contains 14 residues. V gave up 7 bases and J gave up 7 bases, with 20 bases separating them. Here the CDR3 reads CASTLRGGLGEQYF. The CDR3 region has the DNA TGTGCCAGCACGCTGCGGGGCGGCCTGGGGGAGCAGTACTTC. The whole variable domain, filled in from reference TRBV2 and TRBJ2-7, reads EPEVTQTPSHQVTQMGQEVILRCVPISNHLYFYWYRQILGQKVEFLVSFYNNEISEKSEIFDDQFSVERPDGSNFTLKIRSTKLEDSAMYFCASTLRGGLGEQYFGPGTRLTVT.

This sequence joins TRBV7-9 and TRBJ2-3; the D gene is possibly TRBD2 (5 bases). V lost 0 bases to trimming and J lost 3 bases, with 13 bases between them. The germline V gene encodes CDR1 SEHNR and CDR2 FQNEAQ (reference sequence). The CDR3 is 16 amino acids. The CDR3 region has the DNA TGTGCCAGCAGCTTAGCGAGGGCGGGCATGACAGATACGCAGTATTTT. Protein: CASSLARAGMTDTQYF.

This CDR3 reads CASREVTGTNGYTF. In DNA, the CDR3 is TGTGCCAGCAGAGAGGTGACAGGGACGAATGGCTACACCTTC. V and J are TRBV6-5 and TRBJ1-2, with TRBD1 matching over 7 bases. V dropped 6 bases and J dropped 6; count of bases not matched to a gene: 10. The germline V gene has CDR1 MNHEY and CDR2 SVGAGI. The CDR3 extends over 14 amino acids.

This sequence joins TRBV9 and TRBJ2-7; D unresolved. The CDR3 runs to 13 residues. From germline, CDR1 is SGDLS and CDR2 YYNGEE. V was cut by 4 bases and J by 4 bases, with 12 bases left in between. This chain's CDR3 is CASSPTQTYEQYF. CDR3 in DNA: TGTGCCAGCAGCCCCACACAAACGTACGAGCAGTACTTC. Combining the CDR3 with reference TRBV9 and TRBJ2-7 gives the whole variable domain DSGVTQTPKHLITATGQRVTLRCSPRSGDLSVYWYQQSLDQGLQFLIQYYNGEERAKGNILERFSAQQFPDLHSELNLSSLELGDSALYFCASSPTQTYEQYFGPGTRLTVT.

The V call is TRBV14, the J call TRBJ2-5; the match to TRBD2 covers 7 bases. V shed 1 base, J shed 7 bases, and the junction held 6 bases outside the gene matches. The CDR3 runs 14 residues. The V gene's germline CDR1 is SGHDN and CDR2 FVKESK. This CDR3 reads CASSQAVSSGTQYF. In DNA form, the CDR3 reads TGTGCCAGCAGCCAAGCGGTTTCTAGCGGGACCCAGTACTTC.

This chain joins TRBV7-5 and TRBJ1-4. TRBV7-5 is given as a pseudogene. The length of the CDR3 is 15 residues. CDR3 in amino acids: CVRSRGRTLNEKLFF. The CDR3 bases are TGTGTCAGAAGCCGGGGGCGGACCCTAAATGAAAAACTGTTTTTT.

The chain has TRBV4-1 and TRBJ1-6, with D maybe TRBD1 (6 bases). The germline V gene has CDR1 MGHRA and CDR2 YSYEKL. V lost 8 bases to trimming and J lost 0 bases, with 14 bases between them. The length of the CDR3 is 16 residues. CDR3 in DNA: TGCGCCAGCCACACCGGCAGGGGCTCCTATAATTCACCCCTCCACTTT. It specifies CASHTGRGSYNSPLHF.

The V gene is TRBV6-4, the J gene TRBJ2-1; a weak D match, TRBD1 (5 bases). Trimming removed 5 bases at V and 8 bases at J, with 16 bases between. There are 14 residues in the CDR3. The germline V gene encodes CDR1 MRHNA and CDR2 SNTAGT. CDR3 in DNA: TGTGCCAGCAGTTTTTCAGGGTACGACGATGAGCAGTTCTTC. Protein: CASSFSGYDDEQFF.

This sequence joins TRBV11-2 and TRBJ2-5; D may be TRBD2 (5 bases). The germline CDR1 and CDR2 sequences are SGHAT and FQNNGV. The CDR3 covers 16 residues. Trimming took 2 bases from V and 3 from J, leaving 16 bases between them. CDR3 loop: CASSLNAGVGKETQYF. The CDR3 coding sequence is TGTGCCAGCAGCTTAAATGCCGGGGTGGGAAAAGAGACCCAGTACTTC.

This clone appeared a few times. The gene calls are TRBV7-9 and TRBJ2-7; 14 bases align to TRBD2. From germline, CDR1 is SEHNR and CDR2 FQNEAQ (reference sequence). After removal of 5 bases from V and 6 bases from J, the junction contained 6 bases not matched to a gene. The CDR3 has 15 amino acids. CDR3 sequence (DNA): TGTGCCAGCAGCCACGGACTAGCGGGAGGAGGCGAGCAGTACTTC. This encodes CASSHGLAGGGEQYF.

The gene calls are TRBV9 and TRBJ2-2, with unresolved D. The V and J ends lost 0 bases and 5 bases respectively, with 8 bases between them. The CDR3 has 14 residues. Germline V lookup: CDR1 SGDLS, CDR2 YYNGEE. In DNA form, the CDR3 reads TGTGCCAGCAGCGTAGGAGATTGGACCGGGGAGCTGTTTTTT. It codes for CASSVGDWTGELFF.

The chain combines TRBV10-2 with TRBJ2-2; TRBD2 agrees at 7 bases. The CDR3 totals 14 residues. CDR1 WSHSY and CDR2 SAAADI come from the germline V gene. The V segment lost 6 bases and the J segment 4 bases; nucleotides outside the gene matches: 5. This chain's CDR3 is CASRAWGGTGELFF. CDR3 in DNA: TGCGCCAGCAGAGCGTGGGGGGGCACCGGGGAGCTGTTTTTT.

This chain uses TRBV5-6 with TRBJ1-3; the D is unclear. The CDR3 sequence is 14 residues long. Trimming took off 0 bases at V and 0 bases at J, with 4 bases between the two ends. The germline CDR1 and CDR2 sequences are SGHDT and YYEEEE. In DNA form, the CDR3 reads TGTGCCAGCAGCTTGGCGGGCTCTGGAAACACCATATATTTT. Residues: CASSLAGSGNTIYF.

Judged by abundance, this clone is medium-sized. The chain links TRBV7-6 to TRBJ1-1; a weak D match, TRBD1 (6 bases). V was cut by 1 base and J by 11 bases, with 14 bases left in between. This CDR3 contains 13 residues. Germline assignment: CDR1 SGHVS and CDR2 FNYEAQ. CDR3 region: CASSLDWAGEAFF. The CDR3 DNA sequence: TGTGCCAGCAGCTTAGATTGGGCAGGGGAGGCTTTCTTT.

The genes are TRBV2 and TRBJ1-1; no clear D gene. V was clipped by 5 bases and J by 8 bases, with 15 bases between them. The germline V gene has CDR1 SNHLY and CDR2 FYNNEI. The CDR3 covers 13 residues. The CDR3 bases are TGTGCCAGCAGTTCCGGAGAAGGCCGAGAAGCTTTCTTT. Encoded protein: CASSSGEGREAFF.

The chain joins TRBV30 to TRBJ2-7; D is possibly TRBD2 (6 bases). The V gene's germline CDR1 is GTSNPN and CDR2 SVGIG (reference sequence). V lost 1 base and J lost 0, with 22 bases in between. The CDR3 runs to 18 residues. The CDR3 sequence is CAWSAPRPGTRSSYEQYF. DNA of the CDR3: TGTGCCTGGAGTGCACCACGACCCGGGACTCGAAGCTCCTACGAGCAGTACTTC. Based on the CDR3 plus reference TRBV30 and TRBJ2-7, the full variable domain is SQTIHQWPATLVQPVGSPLSLECTVEGTSNPNLYWYRQAAGRGLQLLFYSVGIGQISSEVPQNLSASRPQDRQFILSSKKLLLSDSGFYLCAWSAPRPGTRSSYEQYFGPGTRLTVT.

The chain uses TRBV5-6 and TRBJ1-1; perhaps TRBD1 as D (5 bases). The CDR3 is 14 residues long. Trimming took 0 bases from V and 4 from J, leaving 10 bases between them. The germline gives CDR1 SGHDT, CDR2 YYEEEE. For the CDR3, the DNA is TGTGCCAGCAGCTTGGGGTACGGGGCCACTGAAGCTTTCTTT. This codes for CASSLGYGATEAFF.

The chain couples TRBV11-2 to TRBJ1-2, with D possibly being TRBD1 (5 bases). Deletions cut 5 bases from V and 4 bases from J, with 14 bases between. The CDR3 totals 14 residues. Germline loops: CDR1 SGHAT, CDR2 FQNNGV. The chain's CDR3 is CASSPGLTSYGYTF. The CDR3 nucleotides are TGTGCCAGCAGCCCAGGGCTTACCTCCTATGGCTACACCTTC.

The chain has TRBV29-1 and TRBJ1-1, with 10 bases fitting TRBD1. The CDR3 has 14 amino acids. Trimming removed 5 bases from V and 5 bases from J; junction bases left unmatched: 8. Germline CDR1 SQVTM, CDR2 ANQGSEA. This chain's CDR3 is CSVREDRGGTEAFF. As DNA, the CDR3 is TGCAGCGTTCGTGAGGACAGGGGGGGGACTGAAGCTTTCTTT.

The chain couples TRBV7-9 to TRBJ1-4; 10 nucleotides agree with TRBD1. The CDR3 spans 15 residues. Trimming cost V 2 bases and J 6 bases; bases outside gene matches: 3. Germline V lookup: CDR1 SEHNR, CDR2 FQNEAQ (reference sequence). The CDR3 loop reads CASSLYGTGDEKLFF. Written as DNA, the CDR3 is TGTGCCAGCAGCTTATACGGGACAGGGGATGAAAAACTGTTTTTT.

This clone was counted once. This chain uses TRBV6-6 with TRBJ1-5; possible D gene TRBD1, 5 bases. The CDR3 length is 13 residues. V lost 6 bases to trimming and J lost 3 bases, with 9 bases between them. Germline V gives CDR1 MNHNY, CDR2 SVGAGI (reference sequence). The CDR3 nucleotides are TGTGCCAGCAGCAGACAGACCAATCAGCCCCAGCATTTT. This codes for CASSRQTNQPQHF.

This chain joins TRBV10-3 and TRBJ2-5; weak D call: TRBD2 (6 bases). The germline V gene has CDR1 ENHRY and CDR2 SYGVKD. The CDR3 runs 14 residues. V shed 7 bases and J shed 2 bases, with 14 bases lying between them. The CDR3 bases are TGTGCCATCAAGCCGGGACTCGCACAAGAGACCCAGTACTTC. This codes for CAIKPGLAQETQYF.

The V gene is TRBV9, the J gene TRBJ2-1; D is undetermined. V was clipped by 0 bases and J by 7 bases, with 11 bases between them. CDR1 and CDR2 from the germline V gene are SGDLS and YYNGEE. The CDR3 runs 14 residues. The CDR3 region has the DNA TGTGCCAGCAGCGTAGGAGGCATTCTGAATGAGCAGTTCTTC. This codes for CASSVGGILNEQFF. The variable domain in full, completed from reference TRBV9 and TRBJ2-1, reads DSGVTQTPKHLITATGQRVTLRCSPRSGDLSVYWYQQSLDQGLQFLIQYYNGEERAKGNILERFSAQQFPDLHSELNLSSLELGDSALYFCASSVGGILNEQFFGPGTRLTVL.

The chain uses TRBV7-9 and TRBJ2-7; possible D gene TRBD2, 5 bases. The CDR3 length is 12 residues. Deletions cut 4 bases from V and 4 bases from J, with 8 bases between. The germline gives CDR1 SEHNR, CDR2 FQNEAQ (reference sequence). The CDR3 DNA follows: TGTGCCAGCAGCTCACGGGGATACGAGCAGTACTTC. Protein product: CASSSRGYEQYF.

The chain combines TRBV7-2 with TRBJ1-1; perhaps TRBD1 as D (5 bases). Trimming removed 1 base from V and 8 bases from J, with 8 bases in between. Germline CDR1 reads SGHTA; CDR2 reads FQGNSA. The CDR3 loop spans 12 amino acids. The CDR3 nucleotides read TGTGCCAGCAGCTTAGTACCAGGGGAAGCTTTCTTT. Translation: CASSLVPGEAFF.

V is TRBV27 and J is TRBJ2-7; 7 nucleotides align to TRBD1. The CDR3 is made up of 13 amino acids. CDR1 and CDR2 (germline): MNHEY, SMNVEV (reference sequence). The V and J ends lost 6 bases and 7 bases, in that order; junction bases with no gene match: 9. The CDR3 sequence is CASSLTGDREQYF. The CDR3 DNA follows: TGTGCCAGCAGCCTCACAGGGGATAGGGAGCAGTACTTC.

This clone appeared a single time. The rearrangement joins TRBV10-1 to TRBJ2-3, with D perhaps matching TRBD2 (5 bases). V was cut by 2 bases and J by 3 bases, with 12 bases left in between. Looked up from germline, CDR1 is WNHNN and CDR2 is SYGVQD (reference sequence). The CDR3 consists of 15 residues. The CDR3 region has the DNA TGCGCCAGCAGTGAGGAGGGAAGGAAAACAGATACGCAGTATTTT. Translated: CASSEEGRKTDTQYF.

The gene calls are TRBV2 and TRBJ2-7, with a tentative D call TRBD2 (5 bases). The CDR3 totals 12 residues. Trimming removed 6 bases at V and 4 bases at J, with 10 bases between. From germline, CDR1 is SNHLY and CDR2 FYNNEI. The CDR3: CASRRESYEQYF. The DNA of the CDR3 is TGTGCCAGCAGGAGGGAGTCGTACGAGCAGTACTTC.

The chain uses TRBV7-2 and TRBJ2-5; D perhaps matches TRBD2 (5 bases). Looked up from germline, CDR1 is SGHTA and CDR2 is FQGNSA. Trimming removed 2 bases at V and 1 base at J, with 11 bases between. The CDR3 sequence is 15 residues long. CDR3 nucleotide sequence: TGTGCCAGCAGCTTAAACCCGGCGGGCCAAGAGACCCAGTACTTC. Its protein product is CASSLNPAGQETQYF.